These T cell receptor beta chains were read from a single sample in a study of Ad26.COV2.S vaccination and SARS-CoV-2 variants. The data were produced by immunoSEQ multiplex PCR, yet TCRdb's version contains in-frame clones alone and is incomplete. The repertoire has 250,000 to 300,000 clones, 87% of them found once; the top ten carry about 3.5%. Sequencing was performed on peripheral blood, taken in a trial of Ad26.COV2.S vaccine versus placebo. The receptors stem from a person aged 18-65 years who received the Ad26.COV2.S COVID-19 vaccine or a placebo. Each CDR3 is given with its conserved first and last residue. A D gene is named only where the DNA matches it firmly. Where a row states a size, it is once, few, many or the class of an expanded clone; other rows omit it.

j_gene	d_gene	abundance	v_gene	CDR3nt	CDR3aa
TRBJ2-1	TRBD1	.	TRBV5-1	TGCGCCAGCAATCGGGACAGGGACAATGAGCAGTTCTTC	CASNRDRDNEQFF
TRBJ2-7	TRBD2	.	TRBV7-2	TGTGCCAGCAGCCCTACTAGCGGGGGGGCGGTCGAGCAGTACTTC	CASSPTSGGAVEQYF
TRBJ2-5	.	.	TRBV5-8	TGTGCCAGCAGCTTGGTTCTAGCTAATCAAGAGACCCAGTACTTC	CASSLVLANQETQYF
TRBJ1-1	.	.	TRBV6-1	TGTGCCAGCAGTGCGAGACATCTTAATATGAACACTGAAGCTTTCTTT	CASSARHLNMNTEAFF
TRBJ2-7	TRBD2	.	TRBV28	TGTGCCAGCAGTTTCGTTGGAGCGGGGGGCTACGAGCAGTACTTC	CASSFVGAGGYEQYF
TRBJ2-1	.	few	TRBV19	TGTGCCAGTAGAAGGGGCAATGAGCAGTTCTTC	CASRRGNEQFF
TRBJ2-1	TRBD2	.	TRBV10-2	TGCGCCAGCAGTGGCGTAGCGGGAGGGTACAATGAGCAGTTCTTC	CASSGVAGGYNEQFF
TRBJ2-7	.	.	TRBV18	TGTGCCAGCTCACCACGGAGCGACGAGCAGTACTTC	CASSPRSDEQYF
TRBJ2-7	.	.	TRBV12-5	TGTGCTAGTGGTTTAACAGGGACGGACGAGCAGTACTTC	CASGLTGTDEQYF
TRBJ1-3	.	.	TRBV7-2	TGTGCCAGCAGCTTATCAGGGTCTGGAAACACCATATATTTT	CASSLSGSGNTIYF
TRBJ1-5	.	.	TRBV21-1	TGTGCCAGCAGCAAAGGAGAGGACAGGGTTCGACTTAGCAATCAGCCCCAGCATTTT	CASSKGEDRVRLSNQPQHF
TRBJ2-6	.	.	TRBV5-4	TGTGCCAGCAGCTTGCAGGCAGGTGAAAGCTCTGGGGCCAACGTCCTGACTTTC	CASSLQAGESSGANVLTF
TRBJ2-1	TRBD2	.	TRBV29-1	TGCAGCGGGAAACTAGCGGGGGAGGAAAATGAGCAGTTCTTC	CSGKLAGEENEQFF
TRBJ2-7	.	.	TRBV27	TGTGCCAGCAGTCTCTCCGGGACCCCCTCGTACGAGCAGTACTTC	CASSLSGTPSYEQYF
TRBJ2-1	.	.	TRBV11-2	TGTGCCAGCAGCCTATCTAGCTTCGAGCAGTTCTTC	CASSLSSFEQFF
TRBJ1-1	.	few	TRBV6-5	TGTGCCAGCACGACAAGGGGGGAGACTGAAGCTTTCTTT	CASTTRGETEAFF
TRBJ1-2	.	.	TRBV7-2	TGTGCCAGCAGCTTAGTAGCTCCAGGGGCGGGTGGCTACACCTTC	CASSLVAPGAGGYTF
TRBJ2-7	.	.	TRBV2	TGTGCCAGCAGTCCAGCTCCCTACGAGCAGTACTTC	CASSPAPYEQYF
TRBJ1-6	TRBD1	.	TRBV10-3	TGTGCCACCACTCCCGGGACAGAATATTCACCCCTCCACTTT	CATTPGTEYSPLHF
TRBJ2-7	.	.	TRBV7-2	TGTGCCAGTGGCAACCTCTACGAGCAGTACTTC	CASGNLYEQYF
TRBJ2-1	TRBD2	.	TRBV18	TGTGCCAGCTCACCAAAAAAATCACTAGCGGGATCTGAGCAGTTCTTC	CASSPKKSLAGSEQFF
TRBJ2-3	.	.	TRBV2	TGTGCCAGCAGTGGCTACCGCGGCACAGATACGCAGTATTTT	CASSGYRGTDTQYF
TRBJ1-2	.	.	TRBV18	TGTGCCAGCTCACCGATGGTGGATTTTTATGGCTACACCTTC	CASSPMVDFYGYTF
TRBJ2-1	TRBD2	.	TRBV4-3	TGCGCCAGCAGCCAAGATTTAGCGGGGGCCTCCTACAATGAGCAGTTCTTC	CASSQDLAGASYNEQFF
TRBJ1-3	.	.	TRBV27	TGTGCCAGCAGTTTAAAAAACCCAGGAATGAGCTCTGGAAACACCATATATTTT	CASSLKNPGMSSGNTIYF
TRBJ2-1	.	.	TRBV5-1	TGCGCCAGCAGCTTGGGGACCACGTACAATGAGCAGTTCTTC	CASSLGTTYNEQFF
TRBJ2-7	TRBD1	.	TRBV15	TGTGCCACCAGCAGAGATCCGGGACAGTCCTACGAGCAGTACTTC	CATSRDPGQSYEQYF
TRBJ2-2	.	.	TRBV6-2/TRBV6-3	TGTGCCAGCAGTTCGTCGAACTCGGGTTCGAACACCGGGGAGCTGTTTTTT	CASSSSNSGSNTGELFF
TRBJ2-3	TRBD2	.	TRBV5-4	TGTGCCAGCAGGCGCCCGGGACTAGCAATCCCAGATACGCAGTATTTT	CASRRPGLAIPDTQYF
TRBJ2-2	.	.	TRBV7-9	TGTGCCAGCAGCGCACCAGAAGCACCGAACACCGGGGAGCTGTTTTTT	CASSAPEAPNTGELFF
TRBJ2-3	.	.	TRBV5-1	TGCGCCAGCAGCAATGGTGGGAGCACAGATACGCAGTATTTT	CASSNGGSTDTQYF
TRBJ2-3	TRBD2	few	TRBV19	TGTGCCAGTACCCCAGGACTAGCGAAGGCAGACACAGATACGCAGTATTTT	CASTPGLAKADTDTQYF
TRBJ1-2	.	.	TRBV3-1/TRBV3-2	TGTGCCAGCAGCTTAACAGCTACCCCAAACTATGGCTACACCTTC	CASSLTATPNYGYTF
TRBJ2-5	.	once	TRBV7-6	TGTGCCAGCAGCGGTTATGGGGGTCAGACCCAGTACTTC	CASSGYGGQTQYF
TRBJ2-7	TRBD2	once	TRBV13	TGTGCCAGCAGTTTCAAACCCGGGACTAGCGGCTACGAGCAGTACTTC	CASSFKPGTSGYEQYF
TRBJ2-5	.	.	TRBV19	TGTGCCAGTAGTATGGCCGGGACCCAGTACTTC	CASSMAGTQYF
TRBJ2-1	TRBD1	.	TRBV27	TGTACCACAGGAACAGGGGATTACAATGAGCAGTTCTTC	CTTGTGDYNEQFF
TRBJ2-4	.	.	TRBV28	TGTGCCAGCAGTTCACTTCCGGGCGCAGGCAAAAACATTCAGTACTTC	CASSSLPGAGKNIQYF
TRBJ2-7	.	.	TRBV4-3	TGCGCCAGCAGCCAAGAGGGCAGGGGCTCCTACGAGCAGTACTTC	CASSQEGRGSYEQYF
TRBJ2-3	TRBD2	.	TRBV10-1	TGCGCCAGCAGTGAGGCCGCGGGAGGGCGAGATACGCAGTATTTT	CASSEAAGGRDTQYF
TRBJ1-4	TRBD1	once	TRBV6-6	TGTGCCAGCAGTCCCATCTCGGGACAGGGTTCTAATGAAAAACTGTTTTTT	CASSPISGQGSNEKLFF
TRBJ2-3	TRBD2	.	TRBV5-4	TGTGCCAGCAGCCCAAGACTAGCCTACACAGATACGCAGTATTTT	CASSPRLAYTDTQYF
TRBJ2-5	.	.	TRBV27	TGTGCCAGCAGCCCATTTTTAGGGGGGCGGGGGGAGACCCAGTACTTC	CASSPFLGGRGETQYF
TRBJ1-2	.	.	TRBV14	TGTGCCAGCAGCCAACTTAGCGCAGGTGGCTACACCTTC	CASSQLSAGGYTF
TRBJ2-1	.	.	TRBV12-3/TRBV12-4	TGTGCCAGCAGTCCCGCTTGGGACAATGAGCAGTTCTTC	CASSPAWDNEQFF
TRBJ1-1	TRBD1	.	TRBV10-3	TGTGCCATCAGTGAGACAGGGGGTGACGACGCTTTCTTT	CAISETGGDDAFF
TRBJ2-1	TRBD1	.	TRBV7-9	TGTGCCAGCAGCTTAGGCGTAGGGACAGGGGGACCTAGGGTTGAGCAGTTCTTC	CASSLGVGTGGPRVEQFF
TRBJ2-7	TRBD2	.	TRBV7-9	TGTGCCAGCAGCTTAACTAGCGGGAGCTACGAGCAGTACTTC	CASSLTSGSYEQYF
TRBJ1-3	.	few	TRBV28	TGTGCCAGCAGTTCCGGGACTGCAGTTATCTCTGGAAACACCATATATTTT	CASSSGTAVISGNTIYF
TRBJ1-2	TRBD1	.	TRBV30	TGTGCCTGGGGTAGTCAGGGGGTTGGCTATGGCTACACCTTC	CAWGSQGVGYGYTF
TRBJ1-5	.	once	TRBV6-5	TGTGCCAGCAGTTATTCGGTGAGGGGTCAGCCCCAGCATTTT	CASSYSVRGQPQHF